The clone carrying this T cell receptor beta chain was seen many times. The CDR3 is 10 amino acids. Trimming cost V 7 bases and J 5 bases, with 8 bases left between them. Germline CDR1 SQVTM, CDR2 ANQGSEA. TCRbeta library construction was performed incorporating unique molecular identifiers. TCRdb recomputed calls from the PCR reads with MiXCR, one row per CDR3 protein. The sample lists around 670,000 distinct CDR3 sequences; approximately 14% were seen once. The record originates from a study of T-cell reconstitution after alpha-beta-depleted transplantation in children. This sequence was found in a girl aged 2 to 10 with congenital amegakaryocytic thrombocytopenia, due to receive a stem cell transplant. The source material was PBMCs, sampled before TCRalphabeta/CD19-depleted stem cell transplant. The chain joins TRBV29-1 to TRBJ1-1, with no clear D. CDR3 protein: CSASLTEAFF. In nucleotides, the CDR3 is TGCAGCGCCTCTCTGACTGAAGCTTTCTTT.